This T cell receptor (beta chain) was recovered during a study of identical twins. Only a few counts were recorded for this clonotype. The length of the CDR3 is 15 residues. Trimming pared 7 bases from V and 0 bases from J, leaving 16 bases between. Germline values: CDR1 MNHEY, CDR2 SMNVEV (reference sequence). Each donor was a healthy Caucasian. The authors used template switching to add a universal primer site and gave cDNA unique molecular identifiers. TCRdb processed the 5' RACE reads anew with MiXCR; each CDR3 protein has one entry. The table has around 1.7 million distinct CDR3 sequences, under 35% seen once.

Sequencing input: cord blood. The receptor was isolated from a newborn girl in good health. The chain couples TRBV27 to TRBJ2-7; D is perhaps TRBD1 (5 bases). CDR3 sequence reads: CASTLSGPLSYEQYF. The CDR3, as DNA: TGTGCCAGCACCCTGTCAGGGCCCCTCTCCTACGAGCAGTACTTC.